This paragraph reports one T cell receptor (beta chain). What it recognizes is unknown. A junction end diverges from the germline sequence, so it may reflect a read error. This entry is derived from a study of post-analysis software for immune sequencing data. Built from TCR beta cDNA, the libraries had unique molecular identifiers in them. TCRdb re-analysed the PCR reads in MiXCR, keeping a single row per CDR3 protein. The table records roughly 870,000 distinct CDR3 sequences, approximately 53% of them present only once. CDR3 length: 13 residues. Germline values: CDR1 ENHRY, CDR2 SYGVKD. General study results and limits: Same-batch preparations were strongly co-clustered by F measure. TRBV segments more frequent in patients than in controls numbered about five and included TRBV5-6, TRBV5-1 and TRBV20-1.

The sequenced sample consisted of blood. This chain joins TRBV10-3 and TRBJ2-5; D might be TRBD1 (5 bases). This TCR came from a girl aged 10-17 years with multiple sclerosis. The DNA of the CDR3 is TGTACCATCAGTGACAGACTCGGGGAGACCCAGTACTTC. It is translated as CTISDRLGETQYF.